Presented here are 23 T cell receptor beta chains from one specimen sequenced in a study of T cell responses to AZD1222 COVID-19 vaccine. Assay used: immunoSEQ multiplex PCR; TCRdb lists only in-frame clones, some missing. The data hold 95,000 to 130,000 clones, with about 88% observed a single time. This specimen consisted of peripheral blood, obtained on day 0 of AZD1222 vaccination. The receptors were gathered from an adult in good health.

CDR3 bases: TGTGCCAGCAGTCCTGACTACCAACTGTACAATGAGCAGTTCTTC. Translating it yields CASSPDYQLYNEQFF. V usage is TRBV9 and J usage is TRBJ2-1; possible D gene TRBD2, 5 bases. There are 15 residues in the CDR3. Germline CDR1 reads SGDLS; CDR2 reads YYNGEE. Trimming left V 5 bases short and J 4 bases short, with 16 bases between.

V usage is TRBV10-3 and J usage is TRBJ2-1; a possible D gene is TRBD2 (6 bases). This CDR3 region has 17 residues. Between the trimmed V and J ends, which lost 2 bases and 0 bases, there was a span of 14 bases. In germline, CDR1 is ENHRY, CDR2 SYGVKD. For the CDR3, the DNA is TGTGCCATCAGTGAGACCTCGGCGGGGAGCTCCTACAATGAGCAGTTCTTC. Protein: CAISETSAGSSYNEQFF.

J is TRBJ2-1 and V is TRBV27; 7 bases align to TRBD1. CDR3 length: 13 residues. V shed 10 bases, J shed 0 bases, and the junction held 3 bases outside the gene matches. Per germline, CDR1 MNHEY and CDR2 SMNVEV (reference sequence). The CDR3 nucleotides are TGTGCCACGGGACAGTCCTCCTACAATGAGCAGTTCTTC. Its protein product is CATGQSSYNEQFF.

The chain links TRBV11-1 to TRBJ2-4, with D possibly matching TRBD1 (5 bases). CDR3 length equals 11 residues. The germline gives CDR1 SGHAT, CDR2 FQDESV (reference sequence). V dropped 6 bases and J dropped 9 bases, with 9 bases sitting between them. The CDR3 nucleotides read TGTGCCAGCAGTCTAAGGGGCATTCAGTACTTC. Protein: CASSLRGIQYF.

This clone was seen once. The chain carries TRBV30 and TRBJ1-3; tentative D call: TRBD1 (5 bases). Germline-derived CDR1 and CDR2 are GTSNPN and SVGIG (reference sequence). CDR3 length: 15 residues. V lost 5 bases to trimming and J lost 4 bases, with 18 bases between them. The CDR3 sequence is CAWGDGSGTGNTIYF. CDR3 nucleotides: TGTGCCTGGGGGGACGGCAGCGGAACCGGAAACACCATATATTTT.

V usage is TRBV3-1 (or the pseudogene TRBV3-2) and J usage is TRBJ2-5, with a possible D match to TRBD1 (6 bases). This CDR3 is 16 amino acids long. With 3 bases removed from V and 3 bases from J, the gap between germline ends came to 17 bases. CDR1 LGHDT and CDR2 YNNKEL come from the germline V gene (reference sequence). CDR3 amino acids: CASSHQQGTVEETQYF. The CDR3 region has the DNA TGTGCCAGCAGCCATCAACAGGGCACTGTAGAAGAGACCCAGTACTTC.

The J gene is TRBJ2-7, the V gene TRBV27, with D hard to call. V was cut by 2 bases and J by 2 bases, with 7 bases left in between. The CDR3 length is 13 residues. Germline assignment: CDR1 MNHEY and CDR2 SMNVEV (reference sequence). The CDR3 loop reads CASSLKTPYEQYF. As DNA, the CDR3 is TGTGCCAGCAGTTTAAAGACACCCTACGAGCAGTACTTC.

V usage is TRBV20-1 and J usage is TRBJ2-5; no clear D gene. Germline values: CDR1 DFQATT, CDR2 SNEGSKA (reference sequence). Trimming took off 3 bases at V and 1 base at J, with 9 bases between the two ends. The CDR3 is 13 amino acids. Here the CDR3 DNA reads TGCAGTGCTAGTATCCGGCTCCAAGAGACCCAGTACTTC. Translated: CSASIRLQETQYF.

This chain joins TRBV5-8 and TRBJ1-1; TRBD1 is a possible D gene (6 bases). V shed 3 bases and J shed 2 bases, with 17 bases lying between them. CDR3 size: 16 residues. CDR1 is SGHTS and CDR2 is YDEGEE in the germline V gene. CDR3 loop: CASSSWGGPRNTEAFF. In DNA, the CDR3 is TGTGCCAGCAGCTCTTGGGGGGGCCCTCGAAACACTGAAGCTTTCTTT.

This chain uses TRBV28 with TRBJ1-6, with D tentatively TRBD1 (5 bases). Trimming removed 2 bases from V and 9 bases from J, with 14 bases in between. CDR1 and CDR2 (germline): MDHEN, SYDVKM. This CDR3 comprises 15 residues. CDR3 amino acids: CASSLDGGEVSPLHF. Here the CDR3 DNA reads TGTGCCAGCAGTTTAGACGGGGGTGAGGTTTCACCCCTCCACTTT.

This clone came up a few times. This chain joins TRBV11-2 and TRBJ1-5; D not certain. V was shortened by 1 base and J by 2 bases, with 3 bases between the two germline ends. The V gene's germline CDR1 is SGHAT and CDR2 FQNNGV. The CDR3 is 13 residues long. As DNA, the CDR3 is TGTGCCAGCAGCTTAGGTCGCAATCAGCCCCAGCATTTT. Its translation: CASSLGRNQPQHF.

The gene calls are TRBV5-1 and TRBJ2-1; D perhaps matches TRBD2 (6 bases). V gave up 0 bases and J gave up 4 bases, with 8 bases separating them. This CDR3 has 14 residues. The germline V gene encodes CDR1 SGHRS and CDR2 YFSETQ. In DNA, the CDR3 is TGCGCCAGCAGCTTGGTCGGAGGGTACAATGAGCAGTTCTTC. The encoded protein is CASSLVGGYNEQFF.

The genes are TRBV3-1 (or the pseudogene TRBV3-2) and TRBJ2-6; possibly TRBD1 or TRBD2 for D (5 bases each). Trimming removed 10 bases at V and 4 bases at J, with 11 bases between. The germline gives CDR1 LGHDT, CDR2 YNNKEL (reference sequence). The CDR3 totals 13 residues. CDR3 amino acids: CATGRDGANVLTF. The CDR3 nucleotides read TGTGCCACCGGACGGGACGGGGCCAACGTCCTGACTTTC.

The CDR3 coding sequence is TGTGCCAGCAGTGCCTCGACAGGTTCCTACAATGAGCAGTTCTTC. Amino acids: CASSASTGSYNEQFF. V usage is TRBV6-4 and J usage is TRBJ2-1; weak D call: TRBD1 (6 bases). This CDR3 is 15 amino acids long. Trimming pared 4 bases from V and 1 base from J, leaving 11 bases between. Per germline, CDR1 MRHNA and CDR2 SNTAGT.

The chain employs TRBV19 and TRBJ1-5; tentatively, D is TRBD1 (5 bases). The CDR3 has 12 residues. CDR1 and CDR2 (germline): LNHDA, SQIVND (reference sequence). V was cut by 9 bases and J by 7 bases, with 13 bases left in between. The CDR3 region is CASKVGGQPQHF. In nucleotides, the CDR3 is TGTGCCAGCAAAGTTGGGGGGCAGCCCCAGCATTTT. The whole variable domain, filled in from reference TRBV19 and TRBJ1-5, reads DGGITQSPKYLFRKEGQNVTLSCEQNLNHDAMYWYRQDPGQGLRLIYYSQIVNDFQKGDIAEGYSVSREKKESFPLTVTSAQKNPTAFYLCASKVGGQPQHFGDGTRLSIL.

In its sample, this clone was seen a few times. The gene calls are TRBV5-6 and TRBJ1-3; 10 nucleotides align to TRBD1. V was clipped by 5 bases and J by 2 bases; unmatched bases: 7. The CDR3 length is 16 residues. Germline V gene data show CDR1 as SGHDT and CDR2 as YYEEEE. This CDR3 is CASSLTGGAAGNTIYF. The CDR3 nucleotides are TGTGCCAGCAGTTTGACAGGGGGCGCGGCTGGAAACACCATATATTTT.

CDR3 sequence (DNA): TGTGCCAGCAGTACCCACCGGGACACGCGAGCTTTCTTT. Translated, it gives CASSTHRDTRAFF. V usage is TRBV27 and J usage is TRBJ1-1; perhaps TRBD1 as D (6 bases). Between the trimmed V and J ends, which lost 5 bases and 10 bases, there was a span of 17 bases. This CDR3 has 13 amino acids. Looked up from germline, CDR1 is MNHEY and CDR2 is SMNVEV (reference sequence).

The V and J genes are TRBV28 and TRBJ1-4, with 9 bases that match TRBD1. The CDR3 has 14 residues. J was trimmed by 10 bases and V by 6 bases; bases with no gene match: 9. Germline V gives CDR1 MDHEN, CDR2 SYDVKM. The CDR3 DNA sequence: TGTGCCAGCAGACCTCGGGACAGGGCCTTAAAACTGTTTTTT. The encoded protein is CASRPRDRALKLFF.

The chain carries TRBV5-6 and TRBJ2-2, with D maybe TRBD1 (5 bases). This CDR3 contains 14 residues. The germline V gene has CDR1 SGHDT and CDR2 YYEEEE. The V gene lost 7 bases and the J gene lost 7 bases, with 17 bases spanning the gap. CDR3: CASVSGIINGELFF. The CDR3 coding sequence is TGTGCCAGCGTCTCAGGGATTATTAACGGGGAGCTGTTTTTT.

The gene calls are TRBV7-2 and TRBJ2-1; 9 bases agree with TRBD2. This CDR3 has 15 residues. V dropped 1 base and J dropped 5; count of bases not matched to a gene: 3. Germline V CDR1 and CDR2: SGHTA, FQGNSA. Here the CDR3 reads CASSLEPSGNNEQFF. The CDR3 DNA sequence: TGTGCCAGCAGCTTAGAGCCTAGCGGGAACAATGAGCAGTTCTTC.

V gene TRBV2 combines with J gene TRBJ1-1; 8 nucleotides agree with TRBD1. V dropped 6 bases and J dropped 0; count of bases not matched to a gene: 3. Germline CDR1 reads SNHLY; CDR2 reads FYNNEI. This CDR3 has 14 amino acids. The CDR3 sequence: CASRGQGLNTEAFF. In DNA, the CDR3 is TGTGCCAGCAGAGGACAGGGCTTGAACACTGAAGCTTTCTTT.

The V and J genes are TRBV6-5 and TRBJ1-6; D is ambiguous. The CDR3 totals 15 residues. Germline V gene sequence: CDR1 MNHEY, CDR2 SVGAGI. V was pared by 2 bases and J by 5 bases, with 10 bases between. The CDR3 sequence: CASSYKGHNNSPLHF. CDR3 sequence (DNA): TGTGCCAGCAGTTACAAGGGCCACAATAATTCACCCCTCCACTTT.

The count of this clone is one. The chain links TRBV24-1 to TRBJ2-3, with TRBD2 matching 11 bases. Trimming at V came to 5 bases and at J to 2 bases, leaving 8 bases not matched to a gene. Per the germline V gene, CDR1 is KGHDR and CDR2 is SFDVKD. The CDR3 is made up of 17 amino acids. The CDR3 loop reads CATSGIAGGHSTDTQYF. The CDR3 DNA is TGTGCCACCAGTGGGATAGCGGGAGGGCATTCCACAGATACGCAGTATTTT.